These 17 T cell receptor beta chains were all obtained from the same sample, sequenced in a study of vaccination effects on CD4 cells after COVID-19. The method was immunoSEQ multiplex PCR; TCRdb's version includes in-frame clones alone and lacks a portion of them. The table has some 40,000 clones, roughly four fifths seen once. Using viral peptide pools, the ViraFEST assay grew out antigen-specific CD4+ T cells prior to sequencing. Cells that had been cultured for about 10 days were the source of isolated CD4+ T cells. Each participant was administered two doses of either the BNT162b2 or the mRNA-1273 vaccine. Their cognate antigens are unknown. The sequences come from CD4+ T cells from PBMCs cultured with HCoV-NL63 spike peptides, collected after COVID-19 vaccination. The origin of the receptors is a human donor who received a COVID-19 vaccine. Some clones in this sample may be carry-over from other donors' samples.

The genes are TRBV5-4 and TRBJ2-5; weak D call: TRBD1 (5 bases). Germline CDR1 SGHNT, CDR2 YYREEE (reference sequence). V was clipped by 4 bases and J by 8 bases, with 18 bases between them. The CDR3 spans 14 residues. The CDR3, as DNA: TGTGCCAGCAGCCCAATACAGACAGAGACAACCCAGTACTTC. Its protein is CASSPIQTETTQYF.

CDR3 amino acids: CASRTSGSGGTQYF. The CDR3 nucleotides are TGTGCCAGCAGGACTAGCGGGTCGGGGGGGACCCAGTACTTC. This chain uses TRBV7-3 with TRBJ2-5, with 10 positions matching TRBD2. Germline CDR1 reads SGHTA; CDR2 reads FQGTGA. Unmatched junction bases numbered 8, after V lost 6 bases and J lost 7 bases. This CDR3 contains 14 residues.

V and J are TRBV7-9 and TRBJ1-4, with D tentatively TRBD1 (6 bases). V was shortened by 4 bases and J by 1 base, with 19 bases between the two germline ends. Germline CDR1 reads SEHNR; CDR2 reads FQNEAQ (reference sequence). The CDR3 runs to 18 residues. The CDR3 coding sequence is TGTGCCAGCAGCTGGGACCGGGGGCGAGGGGGAACTAATGAAAAACTGTTTTTT. It yields the protein CASSWDRGRGGTNEKLFF.

The chain employs TRBV11-2 and TRBJ1-6; D call uncertain. Germline V lookup: CDR1 SGHAT, CDR2 FQNNGV. The CDR3 extends over 15 amino acids. V was clipped by 0 bases and J by 7 bases, with 10 bases between them. The CDR3 DNA follows: TGTGCCAGCAGCTTAGATCTGGGAATCAATTCACCCCTCCACTTT. Protein product: CASSLDLGINSPLHF.

V usage is TRBV24-1 and J usage is TRBJ2-1; 10 bases agree with TRBD1. Germline CDR1 KGHDR, CDR2 SFDVKD. V lost 2 bases, J lost 7 bases, and 4 bases stayed unmatched. The CDR3 is made up of 15 amino acids. The CDR3 sequence is CATSDWEDRGNEQFF. The CDR3 coding sequence is TGTGCCACCAGTGATTGGGAGGACAGGGGGAATGAGCAGTTCTTC.

This clone was counted only a few times. The chain uses TRBV20-1 and TRBJ2-7; maybe TRBD2 (7 bases). This CDR3 has 13 amino acids. The V gene lost 3 bases and the J gene lost 9 bases, with 18 bases spanning the gap. The V gene's germline CDR1 is DFQATT and CDR2 SNEGSKA (reference sequence). The CDR3: CSASQGGGGLQYV. DNA for the CDR3: TGCAGTGCTAGTCAGGGCGGGGGCGGTTTGCAGTACGTC.

This clone was seen just once. The rearrangement links TRBV2 to TRBJ2-2, with 7 bases identical to TRBD1. CDR1 and CDR2 from the germline V gene are SNHLY and FYNNEI. This CDR3 has 15 residues. After removal of 4 bases from V and 4 bases from J, the junction contained 6 bases not matched to a gene. CDR3 sequence reads: CASSGDRDSTGELFF. The DNA for the CDR3 is TGTGCCAGCAGTGGGGACCGGGACAGCACCGGGGAGCTGTTTTTT.

The chain employs TRBV14 and TRBJ2-3, with D uncertain. There are 15 residues in the CDR3. V gave up 0 bases and J gave up 3 bases, with 10 bases separating them. Germline CDR1 reads SGHDN; CDR2 reads FVKESK. CDR3 nucleotides: TGTGCCAGCAGCCAAGATGCCATAACTACAGATACGCAGTATTTT. Translating it yields CASSQDAITTDTQYF.

The chain recombines TRBV4-2 with TRBJ1-5; possibly TRBD1 for D (5 bases). Germline CDR1 and CDR2: LGHNA and YNFKEQ. CDR3 length: 16 residues. The V and J ends lost 0 bases and 0 bases respectively, with 9 bases between them. The CDR3 loop is CASSQDGGYSNQPQHF. DNA for the CDR3: TGTGCCAGCAGCCAAGATGGGGGGTATAGCAATCAGCCCCAGCATTTT.

The chain links TRBV12-3 or TRBV12-4 to TRBJ1-5, with D hard to call. The CDR3 is made up of 13 amino acids. Trimming took off 3 bases at V and 7 bases at J, with 10 bases between the two ends. CDR3 coding DNA: TGTGCCAGCAGTTTTCGGGCTCTCCAGCCCCAGCATTTT. Translating it yields CASSFRALQPQHF.

The V gene is TRBV4-1, the J gene TRBJ1-6; TRBD1 is a possible D gene (6 bases). The length of the CDR3 is 18 residues. Per the germline V gene, CDR1 is MGHRA and CDR2 is YSYEKL. V was trimmed by 4 bases and J by 0 bases, leaving 16 bases between them. CDR3 sequence (DNA): TGCGCCAGCAGCCCCGGGGGCCGATCTAGCTCCTATAATTCACCCCTCCACTTT. Its translation: CASSPGGRSSSYNSPLHF.

This clone was counted only a few times. J is TRBJ2-2 and V is TRBV7-8; D gene ambiguous. Germline lookup yields CDR1 SGHVS and CDR2 FQNEAQ. Trimming cost V 5 bases and J 9 bases, with 4 bases left between them. This CDR3 has 10 amino acids. CDR3 protein: CASSPRELFF. DNA for the CDR3: TGTGCCAGCAGCCCGCGGGAGCTGTTTTTT.

CDR3 coding DNA: TGTGCCAGCAGCTTACCGGGACAGGAGGATGTTTCCCCAGAGACCCAGTACTTC. It is translated as CASSLPGQEDVSPETQYF. The V gene is TRBV7-9, the J gene TRBJ2-5; 8 nucleotides match TRBD1. J was trimmed by 4 bases and V by 2 bases; bases with no gene match: 15. From germline, CDR1 is SEHNR and CDR2 FQNEAQ (reference sequence). There are 18 residues in the CDR3. The full variable domain, its missing parts supplied by reference TRBV7-9 and TRBJ2-5, is DTGVSQNPRHKITKRGQNVTFRCDPISEHNRLYWYRQTLGQGPEFLTYFQNEAQLEKSRLLSDRFSAERPKGSFSTLEIQRTEQGDSAMYLCASSLPGQEDVSPETQYFGPGTRLLVL.

The rearrangement joins TRBV18 to TRBJ2-7; unclear D gene. CDR1 KGHSH and CDR2 LQKENI come from the germline V gene. Trimming left V 3 bases short and J 0 bases short, with 12 bases between. The CDR3 spans 15 residues. In DNA form, the CDR3 reads TGTGCCAGCTCACCGGCGGACGGCAGCTCCTACGAGCAGTACGTC. This codes for CASSPADGSSYEQYV.

The rearrangement uses TRBV5-8 and TRBJ1-5; D is uncertain. This CDR3 spans 12 amino acids. Germline CDR1 SGHTS, CDR2 YDEGEE. V was pared by 5 bases and J by 4 bases, with 7 bases between. The CDR3 spells CASRLRNQPQHF. Written as DNA, the CDR3 is TGTGCCAGCAGATTAAGAAATCAGCCCCAGCATTTT.

This clone was counted a single time. The rearrangement links TRBV12-3 or TRBV12-4 to TRBJ1-5, with a weak D call TRBD1 (5 bases). V lost 5 bases and J 3 bases, leaving 8 bases between the germline ends. The CDR3 covers 13 residues. CDR3 residues: CASSQGVNQPQHF. The CDR3 DNA follows: TGTGCCAGCAGTCAGGGTGTCAATCAGCCCCAGCATTTT.

The rearrangement joins TRBV5-1 to TRBJ2-3; possible D gene TRBD1, 5 bases. The CDR3 has 15 amino acids. Between the trimmed V and J ends, which lost 1 base and 3 bases, there was a span of 12 bases. Germline V lookup: CDR1 SGHRS, CDR2 YFSETQ. CDR3: CASSLQGVVTDTQYF. CDR3 coding DNA: TGCGCCAGCAGCTTGCAGGGTGTGGTAACAGATACGCAGTATTTT.